The present T cell receptor (beta chain) was sequenced within a study of shared clonotypes between healthy human individuals. Turning to the study itself: Three plates each covered CD4 naive and memory; CD8 naive two, CD8 memory one. Study-wide results and limits: The small donor group covered limited genetic and exposure diversity. The rarefaction results pointed to incomplete sorted-subset sequencing despite large depth.

Study processing details: There were no quality scores in the junction-only immunoSEQ sequences, so filtering differed. Sequencing was performed with immunoSEQ multiplex PCR; in TCRdb, only in-frame clones are kept and a portion is missing. That table furnishes V, J and clone size, whereas the DNA furnished D and trimming. The repertoire holds about 2.1 million clones, with just under 95% as singletons. The CDR3 has 16 amino acids. Germline V gene sequence: CDR1 MDHEN, CDR2 SYDVKM. V was cut by 3 bases and J by 7 bases, with 21 bases left in between. This clone turned up a few times. The antigen is unknown. CD45RO-negative, CCR7-positively selected cells formed the naive CD8 fraction, excluding terminally differentiated effector memory CD45RA+ cells.

The source is a man aged 18 to 29 in good health. Some clones in this sample may be carry-over from other donors' samples. Sample: naive CD8+ T cells from PBMCs. V and J are TRBV28 and TRBJ1-1; weak D call: TRBD1 (6 bases). The CDR3 region is CASSFVGSPGGSEAFF. CDR3 nucleotide sequence: TGTGCCAGCAGTTTTGTCGGTTCCCCCGGGGGCAGTGAAGCTTTCTTT.